A single sample gave rise to the 25 T cell receptor beta chains below, sequenced in a study of T cell repertoires in cytomegalovirus infection. MiXCR, applied by TCRdb to the reads, yields one record per CDR3 protein. The data show 75,000 to 100,000 distinct CDR3 sequences, around half seen once. Their antigens remain unidentified. The sample in question was CD8+ T cells from cultured PBMCs, obtained from culture after CMV antigen stimulation. The receptors shown here come from a human donor in good health (CMV status not recorded). Some clones in this sample may be carry-over from other donors' samples.

V usage is TRBV20-1 and J usage is TRBJ2-3; D gene ambiguous. The germline V gene encodes CDR1 DFQATT and CDR2 SNEGSKA (reference sequence). The CDR3 runs 8 residues. V gave up 7 bases and J gave up 5 bases, with 1 base separating them. CDR3 residues: CSGDTQYF. CDR3 in DNA: TGCAGTGGAGATACGCAGTATTTT.

The chain uses TRBV9 and TRBJ2-1, with TRBD2 matching 12 bases. This CDR3 is built from 17 residues. Per germline, CDR1 SGDLS and CDR2 YYNGEE. V dropped 0 bases and J dropped 2; count of bases not matched to a gene: 3. The CDR3 loop is CASSVEASGRAYNEQFF. The CDR3 nucleotides read TGTGCCAGCAGCGTAGAAGCTAGCGGGAGGGCCTACAATGAGCAGTTCTTC.

This clonotype was seen repeatedly, ten times or more. The chain combines TRBV7-2 with TRBJ2-1, with no clear D. V was pared by 0 bases and J by 10 bases, with 13 bases between. The CDR3 covers 14 residues. Germline V gene lookup returns CDR1 SGHTA and CDR2 FQGNSA. CDR3 amino acids: CASSLADSQFEQFF. The CDR3 coding sequence is TGTGCCAGCAGCTTAGCGGATTCTCAGTTCGAGCAGTTCTTC.

This clonotype came up many times. The V call is TRBV7-2, the J call TRBJ1-2; D not resolved. Trimming took off 11 bases at V and 7 bases at J, with 14 bases between the two ends. Germline CDR1 SGHTA, CDR2 FQGNSA. The CDR3 length is 11 residues. This CDR3 is CAVTGYGGYTF. CDR3 DNA sequence: TGTGCCGTAACGGGGTATGGTGGCTACACCTTC.

Only a few counts were recorded for this clonotype. This chain links TRBV7-2 with TRBJ2-2; 7 bases line up with TRBD2. The V segment lost 1 base and the J segment 5 bases; nucleotides outside the gene matches: 10. The CDR3 runs to 17 residues. CDR1 SGHTA and CDR2 FQGNSA come from the germline V gene. In DNA form, the CDR3 reads TGTGCCAGCAGCTTAGTTGTGGGAGGGCCGTATACCGGGGAGCTGTTTTTT. Translation: CASSLVVGGPYTGELFF. Full variable domain (missing parts from reference TRBV7-2 and TRBJ2-2): GAGVSQSPSNKVTEKGKDVELRCDPISGHTALYWYRQSLGQGLEFLIYFQGNSAPDKSGLPSDRFSAERTGGSVSTLTIQRTQQEDSAVYLCASSLVVGGPYTGELFFGEGSRLTVL.

The genes are TRBV5-6 and TRBJ2-6, with D perhaps matching TRBD2 (5 bases). Trimming cost V 0 bases and J 1 base, with 8 bases left between them. This CDR3 is 16 amino acids long. Germline assignment: CDR1 SGHDT and CDR2 YYEEEE. The CDR3 nucleotides read TGTGCCAGCAGCTTGGGCGGGTTTTCTGGGGCCAACGTCCTGACTTTC. Its protein is CASSLGGFSGANVLTF.

This clonotype was seen more than once but under ten times. CDR3 DNA sequence: TGTGCCAGCAGCATTCCGCGGCCAGCGGGGGGCCATGTTGGAGAGACCCAGTACTTC. Amino acid sequence: CASSIPRPAGGHVGETQYF. The chain employs TRBV7-8 and TRBJ2-5, with 9 bases lining up with TRBD2. V trimming: 5 bases; J trimming: 4 bases; junction bases outside the gene matches: 20. The CDR3 extends over 19 amino acids. Per the germline V gene, CDR1 is SGHVS and CDR2 is FQNEAQ.

The chain has TRBV7-6 and TRBJ2-3, with D perhaps assigned TRBD1 or TRBD2 (5 bases each). Germline loops: CDR1 SGHVS, CDR2 FNYEAQ. The CDR3 is 14 residues long. V was cut by 4 bases and J by 3 bases, with 11 bases left in between. CDR3 nucleotides: TGTGCCAGCAGCTCCCTCGGGGCAACAGATACGCAGTATTTT. Its protein is CASSSLGATDTQYF.

The genes are TRBV4-2 and TRBJ2-1, with D possibly matching TRBD1 (7 bases). The V end was cut by 5 bases, the J end by 0 bases, with 23 bases between. Germline CDR1 is LGHNA and CDR2 is YNFKEQ. The CDR3 loop spans 19 amino acids. The CDR3 DNA follows: TGTGCCAGCAGCGACCGGACAGGTAGGGGGGAAAGCTCCTACAATGAGCAGTTCTTC. It is translated as CASSDRTGRGESSYNEQFF.

V is TRBV7-2 and J is TRBJ2-5, with D possibly TRBD1 on 5 matching bases. V was pared by 6 bases and J by 1 base, with 15 bases between. Germline V CDR1 and CDR2: SGHTA, FQGNSA. This CDR3 region has 15 residues. The chain's CDR3 is CASSRGQGSQETQYF. Written as DNA, the CDR3 is TGTGCCAGCAGTCGTGGGCAGGGCAGCCAAGAGACCCAGTACTTC.

The rearrangement uses TRBV7-9 and TRBJ2-1; perhaps TRBD2 as D (7 bases). This CDR3 has 15 amino acids. The germline V and J ends were trimmed by 0 bases and 6 bases, with 12 bases remaining between them. Germline V CDR1 and CDR2: SEHNR, FQNEAQ (reference sequence). CDR3 residues: CASSLAGGHRNEQFF. CDR3 in DNA: TGTGCCAGCAGCTTAGCGGGGGGGCATCGCAATGAGCAGTTCTTC.

The CDR3 nucleotides read TGCAGCGCCATGGACAGATTCTATGGCTACACCTTC. Residues: CSAMDRFYGYTF. The chain carries TRBV29-1 and TRBJ1-2; tentative D call: TRBD1 (6 bases). The CDR3 spans 12 residues. V dropped 7 bases and J dropped 4 bases, with 13 bases sitting between them. CDR1 and CDR2 (germline): SQVTM, ANQGSEA.

This sequence joins TRBV5-4 and TRBJ2-1; TRBD1 matches at 7 bases. This CDR3 is 14 amino acids long. Germline assignment: CDR1 SGHNT and CDR2 YYREEE (reference sequence). Trimming at V came to 5 bases and at J to 4 bases, leaving 6 bases not matched to a gene. As DNA, the CDR3 is TGTGCCAGCAGACGGGACAGTGTGTACAATGAGCAGTTCTTC. Encoded protein: CASRRDSVYNEQFF.

This clonotype is a singleton in its sample. V gene TRBV5-4 combines with J gene TRBJ2-2; 8 bases are shared with TRBD1. Germline CDR1 SGHNT, CDR2 YYREEE (reference sequence). With V trimmed by 4 bases and J by 5 bases, 13 bases remained unmatched. The CDR3 sequence is 17 residues long. The CDR3 region has the DNA TGTGCCAGCAGCGGGGATATTCAGGGGGCAAAGACCGGGGAGCTGTTTTTT. Residues: CASSGDIQGAKTGELFF.

The chain employs TRBV10-2 and TRBJ2-2, with TRBD1 matching 8 bases. CDR1 WSHSY and CDR2 SAAADI come from the germline V gene. This CDR3 has 15 residues. The junction had 6 bases not matched to a gene; V was cut back by 9 bases and J by 0 bases. The chain's CDR3 is CASEDRETNTGELFF. The DNA for the CDR3 is TGCGCCAGTGAGGACAGGGAGACGAACACCGGGGAGCTGTTTTTT.

This chain connects TRBV4-2 to TRBJ2-1, with 12 positions matching TRBD2. Germline V CDR1 and CDR2: LGHNA, YNFKEQ. Trimming cost V 0 bases and J 10 bases; bases outside gene matches: 4. This CDR3 region has 15 residues. The CDR3 protein is CASSQEVLAGGEQFF. The CDR3 DNA follows: TGTGCCAGCAGCCAAGAGGTTCTAGCGGGAGGGGAGCAGTTCTTC.

The chain employs TRBV19 and TRBJ1-5; D is perhaps TRBD1 (6 bases). CDR1 and CDR2 (germline): LNHDA, SQIVND (reference sequence). The CDR3 is 17 residues long. Trimming shortened V by 5 bases and J by 1 base, and 18 bases separated the two germline ends. CDR3 in amino acids: CASSVEGVLRSNQPQHF. DNA of the CDR3: TGTGCCAGTAGTGTGGAGGGGGTTCTAAGAAGCAATCAGCCCCAGCATTTT.

This clonotype was found a few times. The chain couples TRBV4-2 to TRBJ2-1; a possible D gene is TRBD2 (5 bases). Germline values: CDR1 LGHNA, CDR2 YNFKEQ. The germline V and J ends were trimmed by 0 bases and 0 bases, with 9 bases remaining between them. The CDR3 length is 16 residues. The CDR3 loop is CASSQEASRSYNEQFF. CDR3 nucleotide sequence: TGTGCCAGCAGCCAAGAGGCTAGCCGCTCCTACAATGAGCAGTTCTTC.

The rearrangement joins TRBV29-1 to TRBJ2-2; the D call may be TRBD1 or TRBD2 (5 bases each). Trimming took 6 bases from V and 4 from J, leaving 12 bases between them. There are 13 residues in the CDR3. Per germline, CDR1 SQVTM and CDR2 ANQGSEA. CDR3 sequence (DNA): TGCAGCGTGTTTACGAGGGGCACCGGGGAGCTGTTTTTT. Protein sequence: CSVFTRGTGELFF.

This clonotype was seen more than once but under ten times. The chain joins TRBV3-1 to TRBJ1-2; no firm D call. CDR1 is LGHDT, CDR2 YNNKEL, per germline (reference sequence). V lost 0 bases and J lost 7, with 12 bases in between. This CDR3 spans 14 amino acids. The CDR3 here is CASSQDDGVSGYTF. The CDR3 DNA reads as TGTGCCAGCAGCCAAGATGACGGGGTTAGTGGCTACACCTTC.

V gene TRBV11-2 combines with J gene TRBJ1-2; maybe TRBD1 (6 bases). Trimming removed 0 bases at V and 2 bases at J, with 7 bases between. CDR1 and CDR2 (germline): SGHAT, FQNNGV. The CDR3 runs 14 residues. CDR3 DNA: TGTGCCAGCAGCTTAGATGGGGGCAACTATGGCTACACCTTC. This gives the protein CASSLDGGNYGYTF. Based on the CDR3 plus reference TRBV11-2 and TRBJ1-2, the full variable domain is EAGVAQSPRYKIIEKRQSVAFWCNPISGHATLYWYQQILGQGPKLLIQFQNNGVVDDSQLPKDRFSAERLKGVDSTLKIQPAKLEDSAVYLCASSLDGGNYGYTFGSGTRLTVV.

This clonotype was seen a few times. V and J are TRBV12-3 or TRBV12-4 and TRBJ2-3; 8 bases line up with TRBD2. The junction had 4 bases not matched to a gene; V was cut back by 3 bases and J by 5 bases. CDR3 length: 14 residues. The CDR3, as DNA: TGTGCCAGCAGTTTTAGCGGGGCCGGAGATACGCAGTATTTT. Protein: CASSFSGAGDTQYF.

The chain links TRBV5-6 to TRBJ2-7; possibly TRBD1 for D (5 bases). This CDR3 is 13 amino acids long. Germline lookup yields CDR1 SGHDT and CDR2 YYEEEE. V was trimmed by 1 base and J by 3 bases, leaving 8 bases between them. The CDR3 region is CASSLRQIYEQYF. The CDR3 DNA reads as TGTGCCAGCAGCTTGCGACAGATCTACGAGCAGTACTTC.

The DNA for the CDR3 is TGTGCCAGCAGCTCATTCAGGGACCCGAACACTGAAGCTTTCTTT. This codes for CASSSFRDPNTEAFF. The chain uses TRBV11-1 and TRBJ1-1, with D maybe TRBD1 (5 bases). Germline V gene data show CDR1 as SGHAT and CDR2 as FQDESV (reference sequence). The CDR3 consists of 15 residues. Trimming pared 4 bases from V and 1 base from J, leaving 13 bases between.

The rearrangement uses TRBV7-8 and TRBJ2-7, with a possible D match to TRBD1 (7 bases). V lost 5 bases to trimming and J lost 1 base, with 12 bases between them. Germline CDR1 reads SGHVS; CDR2 reads FQNEAQ. The CDR3 is made up of 14 amino acids. The CDR3: CASSGGTDSYEQYF. The DNA for the CDR3 is TGTGCCAGCAGCGGCGGGACAGATTCCTACGAGCAGTACTTC.